A single sample is the source of the 23 T cell receptor beta chains below, sequenced in a study of blood T cell repertoires in COVID-19. Profiling relied on immunoSEQ multiplex PCR, and the TCRdb table lists in-frame clones only, not all of them. The data hold some 240,000 clones, with roughly 82% observed a single time. The sample comprised peripheral blood. Receptors were obtained from a man over 45 with active or convalescent COVID-19.

Concerning this clone itself: The junction and the germline gene differ at one end; a read error may be behind it. The CDR3 is CASSPSRDSGKVF. The DNA for the CDR3 is TGTGCCAGCAGCCCATCCCGGGACTCCGGAAAGGTCTTC. V gene TRBV5-4 combines with J gene TRBJ2-1; possible D gene TRBD2, 6 bases. The CDR3 has 13 residues. Germline V CDR1 and CDR2: SGHNT, YYREEE (reference sequence).

The genes are TRBV9 and TRBJ2-5, with a tentative D call TRBD1 (6 bases). Germline CDR1 reads SGDLS; CDR2 reads YYNGEE. V dropped 2 bases and J dropped 0 bases, with 8 bases sitting between them. This CDR3 region has 14 residues. This CDR3 is CASSVRQDQETQYF. In DNA, the CDR3 is TGTGCCAGCAGCGTGAGACAGGACCAAGAGACCCAGTACTTC.

As concerns this clone: Germline and junction disagree at one end, which may indicate a read error. The CDR3 reads CASSKAGGHGTNYGYTF. For the CDR3, the DNA is TGTGCCAGCAGTAAAGCGGGAGGGCATGGGACCAACTATGGCTACACCTTC. J is TRBJ1-2 and V is TRBV6-1; D is perhaps TRBD1 (5 bases). Germline CDR1 is MNHNS and CDR2 is SASEGT. The CDR3 sequence is 17 residues long.

This clone appeared a single time. The rearrangement joins TRBV5-1 to TRBJ2-5; 7 nucleotides line up with TRBD1. The CDR3 covers 15 residues. V dropped 0 bases and J dropped 2; count of bases not matched to a gene: 4. Germline-derived CDR1 and CDR2 are SGHRS and YFSETQ. DNA of the CDR3: TGCGCCAGCAGCTTGGCGGGGACAGTTCAAGAGACCCAGTACTTC. Translated, it gives CASSLAGTVQETQYF.

The rearrangement links TRBV11-2 to TRBJ1-2; D is possibly TRBD1 (6 bases). CDR3 length: 13 amino acids. V lost 3 bases and J lost 7, with 12 bases in between. Germline-derived CDR1 and CDR2 are SGHAT and FQNNGV. The CDR3 loop reads CASSLDSSFGYTF. The CDR3 nucleotides are TGTGCCAGCAGCTTGGACAGTTCTTTTGGCTACACCTTC.

This clone appeared once. The rearrangement uses TRBV4-3 and TRBJ1-6; D is ambiguous. Trimming stripped 1 base from V and 7 bases from J, with 11 bases between. Per germline, CDR1 LGHNA and CDR2 YSLEER. CDR3 size: 15 residues. CDR3 sequence reads: CASSQGEGMNSPLHF. CDR3 coding DNA: TGCGCCAGCAGCCAAGGGGAGGGTATGAATTCACCCCTCCACTTT.

The genes are TRBV11-2 and TRBJ2-5; D ambiguous. The CDR3 consists of 13 residues. Trimming removed 3 bases at V and 5 bases at J, with 10 bases between. Germline CDR1 and CDR2: SGHAT and FQNNGV. CDR3 amino acids: CASSFGFGETQYF. CDR3 sequence (DNA): TGTGCCAGCAGCTTTGGGTTCGGGGAGACCCAGTACTTC.

The rearrangement links TRBV28 to TRBJ2-7, with 11 bases fitting TRBD1. Germline CDR1 reads MDHEN; CDR2 reads SYDVKM. The CDR3 has 16 residues. After removal of 6 bases from V and 5 bases from J, the junction contained 12 bases not matched to a gene. This CDR3 reads CASSPLGQGGMNEQYV. The CDR3 DNA sequence: TGTGCCAGCAGCCCGCTGGGACAGGGGGGCATGAACGAGCAGTACGTC.

V gene TRBV5-4 combines with J gene TRBJ1-2, with TRBD1 as a possible D gene (6 bases). The germline V and J ends were trimmed by 1 base and 4 bases, with 14 bases remaining between them. The V gene's germline CDR1 is SGHNT and CDR2 YYREEE (reference sequence). This CDR3 spans 15 amino acids. The CDR3 protein is CASSLYYRDLYGYTF. CDR3 in DNA: TGTGCCAGCAGCTTGTATTACAGGGACCTCTATGGCTACACCTTC.

The rearrangement uses TRBV4-2 and TRBJ1-5, with a tentative D call TRBD1 (5 bases). From germline, CDR1 is LGHNA and CDR2 YNFKEQ. Trimming shortened V by 2 bases and J by 2 bases, and 7 bases separated the two germline ends. This CDR3 comprises 14 residues. Here the CDR3 DNA reads TGTGCCAGCAGCCAATTGACAGGCAATCAGCCCCAGCATTTT. Protein product: CASSQLTGNQPQHF.

The rearrangement uses TRBV18 and TRBJ2-3, with 9 bases fitting TRBD1. The CDR3 spans 14 residues. The trim removed 1 base at V and 5 bases at J, leaving 1 base unmatched. Germline CDR1 and CDR2: KGHSH and LQKENI. The CDR3 sequence is CASSPQGQGDTQYF. The CDR3 DNA reads as TGTGCCAGCTCACCACAGGGACAGGGAGATACGCAGTATTTT.

Worth noting for this clone: Other DNA sequences in the same sample also yield this CDR3. The V gene is TRBV18, the J gene TRBJ2-7; 10 bases are a match to TRBD1. CDR3 length: 14 residues. Trimming at V came to 1 base and at J to 6 bases, leaving 3 bases not matched to a gene. Germline CDR1 is KGHSH and CDR2 is LQKENI. This CDR3 is CASSPRDRGFEQYV. The CDR3 bases are TGTGCCAGCTCACCACGGGACAGGGGTTTCGAGCAGTACGTC.

The V gene is TRBV2, the J gene TRBJ1-2; D is perhaps TRBD1 (5 bases). The germline CDR1 and CDR2 sequences are SNHLY and FYNNEI. The ends were cut back, 7 bases at V and 0 bases at J, with 12 bases in the middle. The CDR3 is made up of 14 amino acids. In DNA form, the CDR3 reads TGTGCCAGCAATGCTTACAGGTCTAACTATGGCTACACCTTC. Protein: CASNAYRSNYGYTF.

This clone was seen only once. J is TRBJ2-7 and V is TRBV11-2, with TRBD2 matching 8 bases. The CDR3 extends over 15 amino acids. From germline, CDR1 is SGHAT and CDR2 FQNNGV. The J segment lost 4 bases and the V segment lost 4 bases, leaving 9 bases of the junction unmatched. The CDR3 spells CASSYRRTSSYEQYF. CDR3 coding DNA: TGTGCCAGCAGCTACCGAAGGACTAGCAGTTACGAGCAGTACTTC.

In DNA, the CDR3 is TGTGCCAGCAGCTTGGCGGGGACAACTAATGAAAAACTGTTTTTT. Protein sequence: CASSLAGTTNEKLFF. This chain joins TRBV5-6 and TRBJ1-4; no clear D. Germline V lookup: CDR1 SGHDT, CDR2 YYEEEE. The CDR3 is made up of 15 amino acids. V was clipped by 0 bases and J by 0 bases, with 6 bases between them.

The chain carries TRBV5-4 and TRBJ2-5; the D gene is possibly TRBD2 (5 bases). The CDR3 is 13 residues long. Germline V gene data show CDR1 as SGHNT and CDR2 as YYREEE (reference sequence). V was clipped by 1 base and J by 3 bases, with 7 bases between them. CDR3 protein: CASSLPGKETQYF. The CDR3 DNA reads TGTGCCAGCAGCTTGCCGGGAAAAGAGACCCAGTACTTC. Filled out from reference TRBV5-4 and TRBJ2-5, the complete variable domain reads ETGVTQSPTHLIKTRGQQVTLRCSSQSGHNTVSWYQQALGQGPQFIFQYYREEENGRGNFPPRFSGLQFPNYSSELNVNALELDDSALYLCASSLPGKETQYFGPGTRLLVL.

The chain combines TRBV7-2 with TRBJ1-3; D gene ambiguous. Trimming removed 1 base at V and 8 bases at J, with 15 bases between. CDR1 is SGHTA, CDR2 FQGNSA, per germline. The CDR3 extends over 15 amino acids. CDR3 DNA: TGTGCCAGCAGCTTAGTGGTGGGGAGTCAGGACACCATATATTTT. Protein: CASSLVVGSQDTIYF.

The gene calls are TRBV7-8 and TRBJ1-5, with 11 bases aligning to TRBD1. The germline V gene encodes CDR1 SGHVS and CDR2 FQNEAQ. Trimming at V came to 8 bases and at J to 5 bases, leaving 2 bases not matched to a gene. This CDR3 has 13 residues. The CDR3 region is CASGTGGDQPQHF. CDR3 bases: TGTGCCAGCGGGACAGGGGGAGATCAGCCCCAGCATTTT.

This rearrangement joins TRBV23-1 to TRBJ2-7; D is undetermined. TRBV23-1 is reported as an ORF; its role is uncertain. The CDR3 spans 14 residues. V was cut by 6 bases and J by 2 bases, with 14 bases left in between. CDR3 loop: CASRPLRVTYEQYF. The CDR3 coding sequence is TGCGCCAGCAGGCCGTTACGGGTGACCTACGAGCAGTACTTC.

The chain has TRBV5-4 and TRBJ2-7; TRBD1 agrees at 8 bases. V shed 4 bases, J shed 2 bases, and the junction held 11 bases outside the gene matches. Looked up from germline, CDR1 is SGHNT and CDR2 is YYREEE (reference sequence). The CDR3 runs 16 residues. The CDR3 nucleotides are TGTGCCAGCAGCCAGGGGGCCGCAGGGTCAACCTACGAGCAGTACTTC. It yields the protein CASSQGAAGSTYEQYF.

This clone was recorded once. The chain employs TRBV5-1 and TRBJ2-2; 7 bases match TRBD2. Germline-derived CDR1 and CDR2 are SGHRS and YFSETQ. The CDR3 covers 17 residues. V dropped 1 base and J dropped 3; count of bases not matched to a gene: 9. CDR3 in DNA: TGCGCCAGCAGCTTGAAGTTATCCGCGGGAGACACCGGGGAGCTGTTTTTT. The encoded protein is CASSLKLSAGDTGELFF. The variable domain in full, completed from reference TRBV5-1 and TRBJ2-2, reads KAGVTQTPRYLIKTRGQQVTLSCSPISGHRSVSWYQQTPGQGLQFLFEYFSETQRNKGNFPGRFSGRQFSNSRSEMNVSTLELGDSALYLCASSLKLSAGDTGELFFGEGSRLTVL.

The rearrangement links TRBV28 to TRBJ1-2, with 7 bases matching TRBD1. The CDR3 contains 14 residues. Germline-derived CDR1 and CDR2 are MDHEN and SYDVKM. With 7 bases clipped from V and 2 bases from J, the junction kept 7 bases outside the gene matches. CDR3: CASTVTGINYGYTF. The DNA for the CDR3 is TGTGCCAGCACTGTGACAGGGATAAACTATGGCTACACCTTC.

The V and J genes are TRBV5-5 and TRBJ1-2; no reliable D call. Per germline, CDR1 SGHKS and CDR2 YYEKEE (reference sequence). V was clipped by 3 bases and J by 5 bases, with 8 bases between them. This CDR3 has 12 residues. CDR3 in amino acids: CASSWAGYGYTF. The CDR3 DNA sequence: TGTGCCAGCAGCTGGGCTGGGTATGGCTACACCTTC.